The table lists the clone carrying this T cell receptor beta chain with a few counts. A junction end diverges from the germline sequence, so it may reflect a read error. The data were taken from a study of Graves' ophthalmopathy and Graves' hyperthyroidism. There are 15 residues in the CDR3. Germline V CDR1 and CDR2: MNHEY, SVGAGI. The study amplified TCR beta CDR3 regions using RNA transcripts. First-round RT-PCR employed HTBI primers, with a second-round multiplex PCR after it. TCRdb processed the multiplex PCR reads anew with MiXCR; each CDR3 protein has one entry. The sample shows under 400,000 distinct CDR3 sequences, roughly 15% of them seen only once.

The source material was peripheral blood. The V gene is TRBV6-5, the J gene TRBJ1-6; no firm D call. The TCR sequence derives from an adult man with Graves' ophthalmopathy. The CDR3 region has the DNA TGTGCCAGCAGTGACTCGCCCGTAGCGAGTTCACCCCTCCACTTT. This gives the protein CASSDSPVASSPLHF.